These T cell receptor beta chains were read from a single sample in a study of CD4 T cells in relation to SARS-CoV-2 and coronaviruses. Their antigens are not known. Using immunoSEQ multiplex PCR, the repertoire was profiled, and TCRdb retains in-frame clones only, with some absent. The sample consists of about 37,000 clones, 82% of them appearing once. Sequencing was carried out using naive CD4+ T cells from PBMCs, cultured in vitro. These receptors all come from an adult with COVID-19. CDR3s include the opening cysteine and the closing phenylalanine or tryptophan. A D gene is named only where the DNA matches it firmly. A clone size is listed for some rows: how often the clone was seen (once, few, many), or a class if it is expanded.

j_call | clone_size | v_call | d_call | cdr3_nt | cdr3_aa
TRBJ1-1 | - | TRBV9 | - | TGTGCCAGCAGCGTAAGCGGAAACACTGAAGCTTTCTTT | CASSVSGNTEAFF
TRBJ2-1 | - | TRBV28 | TRBD2 | TGTGCCAGCGAAACTAGCGGGACTTACAATGAGCAGTTCTTC | CASETSGTYNEQFF
TRBJ2-7 | - | TRBV27 | TRBD1 | TGTGCCAGCAGACCGGGACAGGGCGTTTACGAGCAGTACTTC | CASRPGQGVYEQYF
TRBJ2-5 | - | TRBV5-8 | - | TGTGCCAGCAGCCCTGGACTGAACCGGCCAGAGACCCAGTACTTC | CASSPGLNRPETQYF
TRBJ2-2 | - | TRBV28 | - | TGTGCCAGCAGTTCGGGCAGGGCAGACACCGGGGAGCTGTTTTTT | CASSSGRADTGELFF
TRBJ2-3 | - | TRBV10-3 | TRBD2 | TGTGCCATCAGTGAACATCCTAGCGGGGGCAGCACAGATACGCAGTATTTT | CAISEHPSGGSTDTQYF
TRBJ2-7 | - | TRBV19 | TRBD2 | TGTGCCAGTCGCCGTGTAGCGGGAGCTTCCTACGAGCAGTACTTC | CASRRVAGASYEQYF
TRBJ1-2 | - | TRBV2 | TRBD1 | TGTGCCAGCAGTAGTATGGGACAGGGGATATTCGGCTACACCTTC | CASSSMGQGIFGYTF
TRBJ1-5 | few | TRBV7-9 | - | TGTGCCAGCGGTAGCAATCAGCCCCAGCATTTT | CASGSNQPQHF
TRBJ2-4 | - | TRBV9 | - | TGTGCCAGCAATTTTCTCCGGGTTACACGAAACATTCAGTACTTC | CASNFLRVTRNIQYF
TRBJ1-2 | - | TRBV13 | - | TGTGCCAGCAGCTTCAGGCAAATTAACTATGGCTACACCTTC | CASSFRQINYGYTF
TRBJ2-2 | - | TRBV27 | TRBD2 | TGTGCCAGCAGTTTATCGGGGGTTCCCGGGGGGACCGGGGAGCTGTTTTTT | CASSLSGVPGGTGELFF
TRBJ2-5 | - | TRBV28 | TRBD1 | TGTGCCAGCAGTCCTCGACAGGGAACGGGAGAGACCCAGTACTTC | CASSPRQGTGETQYF
TRBJ1-4 | - | TRBV5-1 | - | TGCGCCAGCAGCCGTGACCAGTATAATGAAAAACTGTTTTTT | CASSRDQYNEKLFF
TRBJ1-3 | once | TRBV30 | - | TGTGCCTGTCCGGGCCGCCAGGATTTCTCTGGAAACACCATATATTTT | CACPGRQDFSGNTIYF
TRBJ1-1 | - | TRBV6-5 | - | TGTGCCAGCAGTTCAAGCTTTGGCGGGAACACTGAAGCTTTCTTT | CASSSSFGGNTEAFF
TRBJ1-5 | few | TRBV12-3/TRBV12-4 | - | TGTGCCAGCAGTTTTTCATCTCAGCCCCAGCATTTT | CASSFSSQPQHF
TRBJ1-4 | - | TRBV6-2/TRBV6-3 | - | TGTGCCAGCAGTGGAGGCAGCTCCCATGAAAAACTGTTTTTT | CASSGGSSHEKLFF
TRBJ2-1 | - | TRBV28 | - | TGTGCCAGCAGTTTAGGGGGTGGAGGGTACAATGAGCAGTTCTTC | CASSLGGGGYNEQFF
TRBJ1-3 | - | TRBV7-2 | - | TGTGCCTCCCCCTGGGACCTCGCTGGAAACACCATATATTTT | CASPWDLAGNTIYF
TRBJ2-1 | - | TRBV2 | TRBD2 | TGTGCCAGCGTGAAGGGGAGGACTAGCGGTCCAAATGAGCAGTTCTTC | CASVKGRTSGPNEQFF
TRBJ2-2 | - | TRBV28 | - | TGTGCCAGCAGTAAACCCGGGAGCGCCGGGGAGCTGTTTTTT | CASSKPGSAGELFF